These 28 T cell receptor beta chains were all obtained from the same sample, sequenced in a study of T cell repertoires in cytomegalovirus infection (dated 2019 in TCRdb). TCRdb names Illumina HiSeq 1500 as the instrument used. Starting from the raw public reads, TCRdb applied fastp trimming at Q25, assembled clones with MiXCR and retained in-frame beta chains. Entries are consolidated by CDR3 protein sequence, retaining the most common genes and DNA. Recorded for this sample are 570,000 or so distinct CDR3 sequences; around 40% of them occurred a single time. The top ten hold around 48% of the sample. Which antigens these TCRs recognize remains unknown. What this sample's treatment or condition label stands for: in vitro stimulation with specific CMV peptide epitopes to enrich CMV-specific T cells. The sequences come from cultured PBMCs, collected from culture after CMV antigen stimulation. The receptors come from a human donor in good health (CMV status not recorded). Some clones in this sample may be carry-over from other donors' samples.

The CDR3 is CASSLLGVPYSPLHF. The DNA for the CDR3 is TGTGCCAGCAGCTTATTAGGGGTGCCGTATTCACCCCTCCACTTT. The chain joins TRBV7-2 to TRBJ1-6; TRBD1 might be the D (5 bases). CDR3 length: 15 amino acids. Trimming left V 2 bases short and J 8 bases short, with 13 bases between. Germline V gene data show CDR1 as SGHTA and CDR2 as FQGNSA.

J is TRBJ1-2 and V is TRBV20-1, with D perhaps TRBD1 (6 bases). Germline V lookup: CDR1 DFQATT, CDR2 SNEGSKA (reference sequence). Trimming removed 6 bases from V and 2 bases from J, with 13 bases in between. This CDR3 comprises 13 residues. CDR3 bases: TGCAGTGCCGCGCCGGACAGAAACTATGGCTACACCTTC. It translates to CSAAPDRNYGYTF.

This clonotype was seen only a few times. The chain has TRBV4-3 and TRBJ2-5, with 9 bases identical to TRBD1. The CDR3 contains 15 residues. V shed 1 base and J 4 bases; nucleotides not matched to a gene: 4. CDR1 and CDR2 from the germline V gene are LGHNA and YSLEER. This chain's CDR3 is CASSQAGTGSETQYF. The DNA of the CDR3 is TGCGCCAGCAGCCAAGCCGGGACAGGGTCAGAGACCCAGTACTTC.

The rearrangement uses TRBV5-1 and TRBJ2-7; D ambiguous. Deletions cut 2 bases from V and 3 bases from J, with 12 bases between. The CDR3 is 14 amino acids. Germline V gene data show CDR1 as SGHRS and CDR2 as YFSETQ. The CDR3 protein is CASSFTTAGYEQYF. The CDR3 DNA is TGCGCCAGCAGCTTCACAACCGCCGGCTACGAGCAGTACTTC.

This chain connects TRBV4-1 to TRBJ2-5; D not resolved. Trimming took off 5 bases at V and 5 bases at J, with 15 bases between the two ends. This CDR3 spans 14 amino acids. The germline V gene has CDR1 MGHRA and CDR2 YSYEKL. CDR3 sequence reads: CASSATPGPETQYF. DNA for the CDR3: TGCGCCAGCAGCGCCACGCCCGGCCCGGAGACCCAGTACTTC.

The rearrangement uses TRBV29-1 and TRBJ1-2, with a weak D call TRBD1 (5 bases). Trimming pared 6 bases from V and 4 bases from J, leaving 12 bases between. CDR3 length: 12 amino acids. Germline V gene data show CDR1 as SQVTM and CDR2 as ANQGSEA. CDR3 in amino acids: CSVRRQGYGYTF. In DNA, the CDR3 is TGCAGCGTAAGGCGGCAGGGCTATGGCTACACCTTC.

V and J are TRBV7-9 and TRBJ1-4; D perhaps matches TRBD1 (5 bases). The CDR3 loop spans 15 amino acids. In germline, CDR1 is SEHNR, CDR2 FQNEAQ (reference sequence). V was trimmed by 8 bases and J by 8 bases, leaving 21 bases between them. CDR3: CASYEGSNGREKLFF. For the CDR3, the DNA is TGTGCCAGCTACGAGGGGAGCAACGGCAGAGAAAAACTGTTTTTT.

This clonotype appeared a few times. The gene calls are TRBV7-2 and TRBJ2-4, with TRBD1 matching 11 bases. CDR1 and CDR2 from the germline V gene are SGHTA and FQGNSA. The CDR3 loop spans 18 amino acids. V gave up 3 bases and J gave up 7 bases; unmatched junction bases: 14. CDR3 amino acids: CASSFYSGQGVWLNIQYF. As DNA, the CDR3 is TGTGCCAGCAGCTTTTACTCGGGACAGGGGGTGTGGTTGAACATTCAGTACTTC.

The rearrangement joins TRBV20-1 to TRBJ2-3; weak D call: TRBD2 (7 bases). Trimming shortened V by 7 bases and J by 3 bases, and 17 bases separated the two germline ends. This CDR3 spans 14 amino acids. Germline CDR1 DFQATT, CDR2 SNEGSKA (reference sequence). CDR3 residues: CSVRGRGATDTQYF. Here the CDR3 DNA reads TGCAGTGTTCGGGGCCGGGGGGCAACAGATACGCAGTATTTT.

The genes are TRBV4-1 and TRBJ1-4; D uncertain. The germline V gene has CDR1 MGHRA and CDR2 YSYEKL. V lost 0 bases and J 8 bases, leaving 7 bases between the germline ends. This CDR3 region has 13 residues. CDR3 protein: CASSQDRVEKLFF. CDR3 bases: TGCGCCAGCAGCCAAGATCGTGTGGAAAAACTGTTTTTT.

The chain uses TRBV12-3 or TRBV12-4 and TRBJ1-4, with TRBD1 as a possible D gene (6 bases). The ends were cut back, 6 bases at V and 4 bases at J, with 18 bases in the middle. CDR3 length: 16 amino acids. In nucleotides, the CDR3 is TGTGCCAGCAGCGACCCCGGGGGGCTGAGTAATGAAAAACTGTTTTTT. Amino acid sequence: CASSDPGGLSNEKLFF.

V usage is TRBV7-2 and J usage is TRBJ2-7; TRBD2 matches 12 bases. The V gene end was trimmed by 5 bases and the J gene end by 5 bases; junction bases not matched to a gene: 10. The germline CDR1 and CDR2 sequences are SGHTA and FQGNSA. The CDR3 length is 16 residues. DNA for the CDR3: TGTGCCAGCAGCCTCCAGGGGACTAGCGGGCGTAACGAGCAGTACTTC. Its translation is CASSLQGTSGRNEQYF.

The rearrangement joins TRBV15 to TRBJ2-5; possible D gene TRBD1, 6 bases. The V end lost 0 bases, the J end lost 2 bases, and 10 bases lay between the germline ends. Germline CDR1 LNHNV, CDR2 YYDKDF (reference sequence). The CDR3 extends over 15 amino acids. CDR3 nucleotide sequence: TGTGCCACCAGCAGAGAACAGGGACCTCAAGAGACCCAGTACTTC. Its protein product is CATSREQGPQETQYF.

This clonotype was observed a handful of times. CDR3 DNA sequence: TGTGCCAGCAGCCCACGGACAGGAAGTCAAAACATTCAGTACTTC. Encoded protein: CASSPRTGSQNIQYF. The V call is TRBV7-2, the J call TRBJ2-4, with 7 bases fitting TRBD1. In germline, CDR1 is SGHTA, CDR2 FQGNSA. V lost 5 bases to trimming and J lost 5 bases; unmatched junction nucleotides: 9. CDR3 length equals 15 residues.

The chain joins TRBV10-3 to TRBJ2-2, with D uncertain. The germline V and J ends were trimmed by 8 bases and 8 bases, with 9 bases remaining between them. CDR1 and CDR2 from the germline V gene are ENHRY and SYGVKD. The CDR3 covers 11 residues. DNA for the CDR3: TGTGCCATCCGCCTGGGGGGGGAGCTGTTTTTT. Amino acid sequence: CAIRLGGELFF.

The chain employs TRBV7-9 and TRBJ2-5; D tentatively fits TRBD1 or TRBD2 (5 bases each). The CDR3 runs 13 residues. The V and J ends lost 7 bases and 7 bases respectively, with 16 bases between them. Germline loops: CDR1 SEHNR, CDR2 FQNEAQ (reference sequence). CDR3 in DNA: TGTGCCAGCACCTCGGCGGTAGGGACGACCCAGTACTTC. As protein: CASTSAVGTTQYF.

The V call is TRBV12-3 or TRBV12-4, the J call TRBJ1-4, with D unresolved. V was cut by 4 bases and J by 4 bases, with 10 bases left in between. CDR3 size: 14 residues. The CDR3 DNA is TGTGCCAGCAGTTCGGGTCTGATTAATGAAAAACTGTTTTTT. Translation: CASSSGLINEKLFF.

This clonotype was seen only a few times. V usage is TRBV3-1 and J usage is TRBJ1-2; 11 nucleotides agree with TRBD1. Germline V gene sequence: CDR1 LGHDT, CDR2 YNNKEL (reference sequence). J lost 8 bases, V lost 4 bases, and 6 bases had no gene match. The CDR3 consists of 14 residues. The CDR3 DNA sequence: TGTGCCAGCAGCCCCTGGACAGGGGGCCGCGGCTACACCTTC. It encodes CASSPWTGGRGYTF.

The chain links TRBV20-1 to TRBJ2-7, with 7 bases fitting TRBD1. Trimming took 0 bases from V and 0 from J; bases not matched to a gene: 5. Germline CDR1 and CDR2: DFQATT and SNEGSKA (reference sequence). There are 15 residues in the CDR3. CDR3 region: CSARDPGQSSYEQYF. CDR3 nucleotides: TGCAGTGCTAGAGATCCGGGACAGAGCTCCTACGAGCAGTACTTC.

The genes are TRBV7-6 and TRBJ2-2; D gene unclear. CDR3 length equals 13 residues. CDR1 is SGHVS, CDR2 FNYEAQ, per germline. V lost 0 bases, J lost 8 bases, and 7 bases lay in between. The CDR3 nucleotides read TGTGCCAGCAGCTTAGCTGAAGGAGGGGAGCTGTTTTTT. This codes for CASSLAEGGELFF.

This clonotype was picked up a small number of times. The chain has TRBV6-1 and TRBJ2-5; 9 positions agree with TRBD2. Per germline, CDR1 MNHNS and CDR2 SASEGT. V was pared by 1 base and J by 7 bases, with 16 bases of the junction left unmatched. The CDR3 is 18 amino acids. CDR3 DNA: TGTGCCAGCAGTGAAGTTATGGTCCTAGCGGGGAGTCCCGGGACCCAGTACTTC. It translates to CASSEVMVLAGSPGTQYF.

This clonotype has more than one count but fewer than ten. This chain links TRBV6-1 with TRBJ2-5, with D possibly TRBD2 on 6 matching bases. The length of the CDR3 is 15 residues. V lost 4 bases to trimming and J lost 4 bases, with 16 bases between them. Germline V gene data show CDR1 as MNHNS and CDR2 as SASEGT. The CDR3 nucleotides read TGTGCCAGCAGTGGACTGCGGGGTACTCCAGAGACCCAGTACTTC. Protein: CASSGLRGTPETQYF.

Only a few counts were recorded for this clonotype. The chain uses TRBV4-1 and TRBJ2-3, with a possible D match to TRBD2 (6 bases). V lost 4 bases and J lost 8, with 19 bases in between. The CDR3 has 15 residues. Germline CDR1 MGHRA, CDR2 YSYEKL. Here the CDR3 reads CASSPPGESLSTQYF. The CDR3 DNA is TGCGCCAGCAGCCCCCCGGGGGAGTCACTTTCTACGCAGTATTTT.

In this sample, this clonotype turned up a few times. J is TRBJ1-2 and V is TRBV10-3, with D unresolved. With 2 bases removed from V and 2 bases from J, the gap between germline ends came to 9 bases. The CDR3 totals 14 residues. Per the germline V gene, CDR1 is ENHRY and CDR2 is SYGVKD. CDR3 nucleotide sequence: TGTGCCATCAGTGAGGCGGGGTTGAACTATGGCTACACCTTC. This encodes CAISEAGLNYGYTF.

This rearrangement joins TRBV5-4 to TRBJ1-1; D might be TRBD1 (5 bases). CDR3 length equals 12 residues. Germline CDR1 reads SGHNT; CDR2 reads YYREEE (reference sequence). Trimming took 4 bases from V and 4 from J, leaving 8 bases between them. This CDR3 reads CASSEGFTEAFF. DNA of the CDR3: TGTGCCAGCAGCGAGGGGTTCACTGAAGCTTTCTTT.

The chain uses TRBV7-2 and TRBJ2-5, with D perhaps matching TRBD1 or TRBD2 (5 bases each). Looked up from germline, CDR1 is SGHTA and CDR2 is FQGNSA. The CDR3 loop spans 13 amino acids. Trimming left V 5 bases short and J 5 bases short, with 12 bases between. CDR3 amino acids: CASSNSREETQYF. CDR3 sequence (DNA): TGTGCCAGCAGCAACTCCAGGGAGGAGACCCAGTACTTC.

J is TRBJ1-5 and V is TRBV4-1, with TRBD1 as a possible D gene (5 bases). Trimming removed 0 bases from V and 3 bases from J, with 21 bases in between. Germline V CDR1 and CDR2: MGHRA, YSYEKL. The CDR3 has 19 amino acids. As DNA, the CDR3 is TGCGCCAGCAGCCAAGACACGACATCCGCGACAGCCATCAATCAGCCCCAGCATTTT. This sequence encodes CASSQDTTSATAINQPQHF.

The chain joins TRBV6-5 to TRBJ2-7; 7 bases map to TRBD1. J lost 2 bases, V lost 2 bases, and 3 bases had no gene match. The CDR3 extends over 14 amino acids. CDR1 is MNHEY and CDR2 is SVGAGI in the germline V gene. CDR3 loop: CASSYKGQPYEQYF. The DNA of the CDR3 is TGTGCCAGCAGTTACAAGGGACAGCCCTACGAGCAGTACTTC.